This T cell receptor (beta chain) originates from a study of blood T cell repertoires in COVID-19 (dated by TCRdb to the early 2020s). Regarding the complete study: The collaborator samples originated in the United States, Italy and Spain and spanned the acute and convalescent phases of COVID-19. The prospective study material was composed of cDNA or gDNA derived from T cells, B-cell-depleted T cells, or PBMCs. Subjects who had been exposed to COVID-19, were actively infected with it, or had recovered from it provided the deeply sampled blood TCRbeta repertoires that made up the dataset. The repertoires were released in a freely available public database intended as a resource for research on the immune response to SARS-CoV-2. The samples were drawn from two sources: the first 160 participants of the ongoing ImmuneRACE study, and over 950 subjects contributed by 6 global collaborators. The sample metadata nearly always contained a de-identified subject ID, COVID-19 status, age in years and sex. Where HLA class I and class II types were available, the types were taken from metadata supplied by the sample provider, not from assay-based typing. Overall study outcomes, separate from this receptor: How much clinical and demographic metadata was included differed by source and by participant, and the metadata was provided uncurated.

Enrolling through a virtual design, the prospective study's participants ranged in age from roughly 18 to 90 years and lived across around 25 United States geographic areas. In the prospective study, cohorts were assigned on the basis of participant-reported clinical history obtained from a screening survey and a study questionnaire. Exposed participants were defined as having been in contact with someone with a PCR-confirmed or clinician-diagnosed COVID-19 case within 2 weeks of study entry. In the prospective study, whole blood, serum and a nasopharyngeal or oropharyngeal swab were collected from each participant by mobile phlebotomists. Additional blood draws and questionnaires over an approximately two-month period could optionally be provided by prospective study participants. Before DNA extraction, blood samples from the prospective study were shipped at room temperature or frozen. Comments on this clone: Its specific antigen is unknown. The sample holds no much larger clone one base away, and base qualities are not on file.

TCRbeta CDR3 regions were amplified from genomic DNA using the immunoSEQ Assay, a bias-controlled multiplex PCR. Under the source paper's analysis protocol: Within the assay, amplification of reference gene primers was used to estimate how many nucleated cells each sample contained. To quantify the absolute abundance of each unique TCRbeta CDR3 rearrangement, sequence reads were collapsed and filtered. For each sample, productive Simpson clonality was calculated by taking the square root of Simpson's diversity index across productive rearrangements. TCRdb provides this immuneACCESS table in a form limited to in-frame rearrangements. Some clones are lacking; in checked studies, under half of them reflect an unresolved V gene, and why the rest are absent is not known. From that table come the V and J calls and clone size; the DNA was used to work out D and trimming. The sample records 200,000 to 250,000 clones, approximately 90% of which are singletons. The leading ten clones occupy over 0.85% of the sample.

Sequenced input: PBMCs or T cells enriched from blood (not recorded which). The clonotype originates from a man over 45 who had been exposed to COVID-19.

The DNA sequence is as follows: TGTGCCAGCAGCCTCGTGGGACAGTTCTACAATGAGCAGTTCTTC. This translates into CASSLVGQFYNEQFF. In this chain, TRBV6-2 or TRBV6-3 is recombined with TRBJ2-1, with 7 middle bases fitting TRBD1. Including cysteine and phenylalanine, the CDR3 has 15 amino acids. CDR3 DNA only is kept here, 45 bases in frame from base 1. In the germline V gene, CDR1 corresponds to MNHEY and CDR2 to SVGEGT. V is pruned by 6 bases and J by 3 bases, leaving 8 bases of the junction without a gene match.